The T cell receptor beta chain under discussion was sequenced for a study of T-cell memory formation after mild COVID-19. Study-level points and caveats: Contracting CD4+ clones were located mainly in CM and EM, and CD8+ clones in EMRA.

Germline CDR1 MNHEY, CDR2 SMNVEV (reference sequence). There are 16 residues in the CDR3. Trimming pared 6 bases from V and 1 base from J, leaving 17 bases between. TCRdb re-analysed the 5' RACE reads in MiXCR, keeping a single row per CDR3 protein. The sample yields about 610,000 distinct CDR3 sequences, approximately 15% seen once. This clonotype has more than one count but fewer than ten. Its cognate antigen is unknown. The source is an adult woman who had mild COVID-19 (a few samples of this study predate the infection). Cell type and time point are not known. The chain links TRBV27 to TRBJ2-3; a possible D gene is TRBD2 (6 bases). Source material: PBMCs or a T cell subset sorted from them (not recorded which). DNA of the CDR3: TGTGCCAGCAGAACCCGGCGGGAACAGGGCACAGATACGCAGTATTTT. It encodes CASRTRREQGTDTQYF.